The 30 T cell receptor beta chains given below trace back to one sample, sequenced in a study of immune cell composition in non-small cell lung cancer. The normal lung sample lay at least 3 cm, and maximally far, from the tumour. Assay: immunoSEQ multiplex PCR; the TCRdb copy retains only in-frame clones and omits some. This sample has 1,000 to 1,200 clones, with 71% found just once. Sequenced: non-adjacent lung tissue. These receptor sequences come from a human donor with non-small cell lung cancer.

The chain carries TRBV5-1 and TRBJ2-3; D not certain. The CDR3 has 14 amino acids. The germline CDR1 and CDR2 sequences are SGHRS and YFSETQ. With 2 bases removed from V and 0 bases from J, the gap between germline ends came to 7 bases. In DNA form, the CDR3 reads TGCGCCAGCAGCTTTTCTTCCAGCACAGATACGCAGTATTTT. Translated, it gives CASSFSSSTDTQYF.

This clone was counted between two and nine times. CDR3 nucleotides: TGCGCCAGCAGCCACCAGGGTCAAGAGACCCAGTACTTC. It translates to CASSHQGQETQYF. The chain couples TRBV4-1 to TRBJ2-5, with D perhaps matching TRBD1 (5 bases). The CDR3 is 13 residues long. The V end was cut by 3 bases, the J end by 2 bases, with 7 bases between. Per germline, CDR1 MGHRA and CDR2 YSYEKL.

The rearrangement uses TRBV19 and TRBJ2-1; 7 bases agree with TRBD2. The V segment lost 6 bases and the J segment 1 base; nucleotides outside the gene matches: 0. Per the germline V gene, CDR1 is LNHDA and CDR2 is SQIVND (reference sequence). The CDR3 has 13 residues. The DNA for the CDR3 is TGTGCCAGTAGCGGGGGGTCCTACAATGAGCAGTTCTTC. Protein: CASSGGSYNEQFF.

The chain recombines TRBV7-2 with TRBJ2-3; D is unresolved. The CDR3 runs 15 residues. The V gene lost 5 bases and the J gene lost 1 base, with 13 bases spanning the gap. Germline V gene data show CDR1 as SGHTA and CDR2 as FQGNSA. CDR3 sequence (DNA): TGTGCCAGCAGCCCCGACTCCTTGGGCACAGATACGCAGTATTTT. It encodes CASSPDSLGTDTQYF.

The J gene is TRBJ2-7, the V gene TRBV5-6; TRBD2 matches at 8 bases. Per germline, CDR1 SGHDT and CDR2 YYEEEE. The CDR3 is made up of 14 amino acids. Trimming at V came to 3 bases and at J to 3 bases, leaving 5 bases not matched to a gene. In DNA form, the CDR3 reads TGTGCCAGCAGCTCAACCGGGACTAGCTACGAGCAGTACTTC. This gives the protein CASSSTGTSYEQYF. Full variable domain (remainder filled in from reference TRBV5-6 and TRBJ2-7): DAGVTQSPTHLIKTRGQQVTLRCSPKSGHDTVSWYQQALGQGPQFIFQYYEEEERQRGNFPDRFSGHQFPNYSSELNVNALLLGDSALYLCASSSTGTSYEQYFGPGTRLTVT.

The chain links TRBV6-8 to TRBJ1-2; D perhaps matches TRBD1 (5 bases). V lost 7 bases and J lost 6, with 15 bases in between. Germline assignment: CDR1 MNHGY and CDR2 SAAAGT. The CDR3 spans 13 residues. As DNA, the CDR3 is TGTGCCAGCACTAATCAGGGTTGGGATGGCTACACCTTC. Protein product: CASTNQGWDGYTF.

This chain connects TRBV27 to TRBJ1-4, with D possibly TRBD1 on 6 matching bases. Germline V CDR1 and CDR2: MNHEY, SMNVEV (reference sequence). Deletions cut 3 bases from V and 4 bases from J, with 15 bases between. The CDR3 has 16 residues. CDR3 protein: CASSFGQPPINEKLFF. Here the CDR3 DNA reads TGTGCCAGCAGTTTCGGACAGCCGCCCATTAATGAAAAACTGTTTTTT.

The CDR3 is CASSYDRGLNQPQHF. CDR3 DNA sequence: TGTGCCAGCAGCTATGACAGGGGGCTGAATCAGCCCCAGCATTTT. This chain uses TRBV7-1 with TRBJ1-5, with 10 bases identical to TRBD1. TRBV7-1 belongs to the ORF category, with a function that is uncertain. The CDR3 extends over 15 amino acids. V was clipped by 4 bases and J by 4 bases; unmatched bases: 4.

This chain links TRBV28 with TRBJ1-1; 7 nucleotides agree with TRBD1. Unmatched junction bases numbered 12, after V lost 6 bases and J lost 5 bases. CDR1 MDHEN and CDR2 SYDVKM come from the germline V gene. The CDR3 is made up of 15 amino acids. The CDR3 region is CASSRQGQPRTEAFF. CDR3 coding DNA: TGTGCCAGCAGCCGACAGGGACAGCCAAGGACTGAAGCTTTCTTT.

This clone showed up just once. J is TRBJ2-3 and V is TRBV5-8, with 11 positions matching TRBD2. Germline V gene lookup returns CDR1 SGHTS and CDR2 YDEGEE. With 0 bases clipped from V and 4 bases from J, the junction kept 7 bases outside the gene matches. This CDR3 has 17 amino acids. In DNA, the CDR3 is TGTGCCAGCAGCTTGGGGTTAGCGGGGGGGCGTCCAGATACGCAGTATTTT. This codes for CASSLGLAGGRPDTQYF.

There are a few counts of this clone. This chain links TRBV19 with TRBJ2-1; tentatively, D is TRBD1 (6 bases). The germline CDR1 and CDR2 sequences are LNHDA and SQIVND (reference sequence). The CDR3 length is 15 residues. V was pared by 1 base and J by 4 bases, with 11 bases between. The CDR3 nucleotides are TGTGCCAGTAGTATAGGCTCCAGGGGATACAATGAGCAGTTCTTC. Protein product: CASSIGSRGYNEQFF. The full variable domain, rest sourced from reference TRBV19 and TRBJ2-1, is DGGITQSPKYLFRKEGQNVTLSCEQNLNHDAMYWYRQDPGQGLRLIYYSQIVNDFQKGDIAEGYSVSREKKESFPLTVTSAQKNPTAFYLCASSIGSRGYNEQFFGPGTRLTVL.

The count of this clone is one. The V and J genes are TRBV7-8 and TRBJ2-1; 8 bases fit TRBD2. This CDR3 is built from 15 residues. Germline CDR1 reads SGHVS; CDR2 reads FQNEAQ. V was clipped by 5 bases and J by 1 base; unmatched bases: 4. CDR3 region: CASSPKRESYNEQFF. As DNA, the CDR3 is TGTGCCAGCAGCCCTAAGCGGGAGTCCTACAATGAGCAGTTCTTC.

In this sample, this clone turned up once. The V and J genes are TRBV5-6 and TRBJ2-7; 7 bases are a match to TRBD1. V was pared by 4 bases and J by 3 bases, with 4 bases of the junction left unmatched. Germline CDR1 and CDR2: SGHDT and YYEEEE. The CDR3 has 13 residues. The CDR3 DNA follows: TGTGCCAGCAGCGCAGACAGGGTCTACGAGCAGTACTTC. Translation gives CASSADRVYEQYF.

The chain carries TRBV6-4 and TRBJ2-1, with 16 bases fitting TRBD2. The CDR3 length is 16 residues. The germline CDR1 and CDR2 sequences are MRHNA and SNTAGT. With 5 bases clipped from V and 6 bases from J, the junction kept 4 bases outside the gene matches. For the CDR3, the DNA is TGTGCCAGCAGTCCCGGGACTAGCGGGGGGGCCAATGAGCAGTTCTTC. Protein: CASSPGTSGGANEQFF.

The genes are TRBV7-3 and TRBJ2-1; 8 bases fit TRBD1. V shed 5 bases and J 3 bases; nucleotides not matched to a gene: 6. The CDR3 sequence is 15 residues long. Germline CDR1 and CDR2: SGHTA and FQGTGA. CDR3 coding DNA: TGTGCCAGCAGCCCCCCAGGGGGCGGCTACAATGAGCAGTTCTTC. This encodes CASSPPGGGYNEQFF.

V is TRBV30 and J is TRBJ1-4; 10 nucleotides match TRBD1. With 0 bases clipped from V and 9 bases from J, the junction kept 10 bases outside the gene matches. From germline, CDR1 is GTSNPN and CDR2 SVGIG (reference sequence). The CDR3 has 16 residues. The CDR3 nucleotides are TGTGCCTGGAGTGTACGGACGGGACAGGGGATGAAAAAACTGTTTTTT. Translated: CAWSVRTGQGMKKLFF.

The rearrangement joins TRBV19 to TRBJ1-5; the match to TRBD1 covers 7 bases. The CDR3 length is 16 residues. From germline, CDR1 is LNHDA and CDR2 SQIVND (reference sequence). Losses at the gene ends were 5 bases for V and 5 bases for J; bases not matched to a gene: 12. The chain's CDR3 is CASSSWARGPYQPQHF. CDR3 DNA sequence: TGTGCCAGTAGTTCCTGGGCAAGGGGGCCGTATCAGCCCCAGCATTTT.

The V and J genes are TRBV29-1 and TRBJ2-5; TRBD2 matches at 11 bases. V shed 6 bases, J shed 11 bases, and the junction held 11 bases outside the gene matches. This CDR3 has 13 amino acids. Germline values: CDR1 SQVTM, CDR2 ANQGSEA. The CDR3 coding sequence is TGCAGCGTGATCACTAGCGGGGGTTGGGAGCAGTACTTC. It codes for CSVITSGGWEQYF.

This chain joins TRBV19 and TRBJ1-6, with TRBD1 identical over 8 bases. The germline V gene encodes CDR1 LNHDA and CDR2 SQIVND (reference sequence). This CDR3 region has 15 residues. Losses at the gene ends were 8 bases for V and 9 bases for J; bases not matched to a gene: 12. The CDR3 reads CASLSDRGPGSPLHF. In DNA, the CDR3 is TGTGCCAGTCTTTCCGACAGGGGTCCGGGTTCACCCCTCCACTTT.

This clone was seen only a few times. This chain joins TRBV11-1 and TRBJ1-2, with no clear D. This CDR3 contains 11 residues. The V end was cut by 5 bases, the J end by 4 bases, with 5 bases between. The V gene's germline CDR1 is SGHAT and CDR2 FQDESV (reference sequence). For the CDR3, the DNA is TGTGCCAGCAGCCCCCTCTATGGCTACACCTTC. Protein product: CASSPLYGYTF.

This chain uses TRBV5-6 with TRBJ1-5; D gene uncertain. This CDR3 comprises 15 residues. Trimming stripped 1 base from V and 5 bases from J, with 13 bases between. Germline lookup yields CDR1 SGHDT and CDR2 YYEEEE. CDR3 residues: CASSLNGGFYQPQHF. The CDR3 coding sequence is TGTGCCAGCAGCTTGAATGGAGGATTCTATCAGCCCCAGCATTTT.

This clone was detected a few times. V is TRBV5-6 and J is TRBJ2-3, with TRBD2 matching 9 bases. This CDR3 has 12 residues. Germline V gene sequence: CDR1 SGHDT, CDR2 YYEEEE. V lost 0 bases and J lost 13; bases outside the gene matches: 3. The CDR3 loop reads CASSLGTSEKYF. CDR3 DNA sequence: TGTGCCAGCAGCTTGGGGACTAGCGAAAAGTATTTT.

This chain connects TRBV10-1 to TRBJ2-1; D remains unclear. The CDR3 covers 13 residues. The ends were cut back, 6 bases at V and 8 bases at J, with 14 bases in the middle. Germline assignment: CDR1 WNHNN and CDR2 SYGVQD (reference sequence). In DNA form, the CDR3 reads TGCGCCAGCAGCCTCGGCGGTGCCCATGAGCAGTTCTTC. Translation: CASSLGGAHEQFF.

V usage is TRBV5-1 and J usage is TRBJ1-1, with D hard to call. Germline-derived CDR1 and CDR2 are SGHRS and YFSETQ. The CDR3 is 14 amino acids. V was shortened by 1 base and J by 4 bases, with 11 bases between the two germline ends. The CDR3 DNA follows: TGCGCCAGCAGCTTGATAGCAATAGGCACTGAAGCTTTCTTT. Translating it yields CASSLIAIGTEAFF.

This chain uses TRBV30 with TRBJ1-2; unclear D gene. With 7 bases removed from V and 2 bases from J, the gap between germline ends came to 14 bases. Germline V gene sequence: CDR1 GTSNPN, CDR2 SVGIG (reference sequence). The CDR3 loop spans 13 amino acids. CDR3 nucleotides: TGTGCCTCTAGTGAAAGAGGGAACTATGGCTACACCTTC. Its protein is CASSERGNYGYTF. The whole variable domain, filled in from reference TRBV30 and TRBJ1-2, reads SQTIHQWPATLVQPVGSPLSLECTVEGTSNPNLYWYRQAAGRGLQLLFYSVGIGQISSEVPQNLSASRPQDRQFILSSKKLLLSDSGFYLCASSERGNYGYTFGSGTRLTVV.

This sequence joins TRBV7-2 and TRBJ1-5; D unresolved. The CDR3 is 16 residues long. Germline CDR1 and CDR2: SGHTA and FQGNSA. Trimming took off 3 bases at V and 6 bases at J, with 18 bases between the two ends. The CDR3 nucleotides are TGTGCCAGCAGCTTCACCGGTCGAGGGCGGGGTCAGCCCCAGCATTTT. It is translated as CASSFTGRGRGQPQHF.

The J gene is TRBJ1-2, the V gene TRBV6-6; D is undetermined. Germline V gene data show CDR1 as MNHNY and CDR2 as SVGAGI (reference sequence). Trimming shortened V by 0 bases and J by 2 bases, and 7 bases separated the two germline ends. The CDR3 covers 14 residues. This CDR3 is CASSYSPENYGYTF. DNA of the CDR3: TGTGCCAGCAGTTACTCTCCCGAGAACTATGGCTACACCTTC.

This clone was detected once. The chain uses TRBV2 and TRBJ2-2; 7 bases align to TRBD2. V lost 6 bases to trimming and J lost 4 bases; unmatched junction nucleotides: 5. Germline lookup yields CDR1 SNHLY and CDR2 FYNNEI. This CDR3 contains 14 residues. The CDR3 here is CASRMGGFTGELFF. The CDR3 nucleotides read TGTGCCAGCAGGATGGGGGGGTTCACCGGGGAGCTGTTTTTT.

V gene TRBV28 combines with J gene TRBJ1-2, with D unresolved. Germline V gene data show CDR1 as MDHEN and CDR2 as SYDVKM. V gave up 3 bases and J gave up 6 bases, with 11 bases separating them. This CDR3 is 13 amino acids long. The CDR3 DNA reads TGTGCCAGCAGTTTGTCTGCGGGGAATGGCTACACCTTC. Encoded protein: CASSLSAGNGYTF.

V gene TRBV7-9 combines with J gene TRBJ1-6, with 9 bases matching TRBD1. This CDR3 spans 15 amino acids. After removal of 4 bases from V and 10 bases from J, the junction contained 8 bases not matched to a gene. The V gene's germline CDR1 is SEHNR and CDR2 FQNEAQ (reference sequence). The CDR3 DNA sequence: TGTGCCAGCAGCTGGGCCGGGACAGGGAAATCACCCCTCCACTTT. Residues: CASSWAGTGKSPLHF.